The T cell receptor beta chain described here comes from a study of blood T cell repertoires in COVID-19. Turning to the study itself: Both acute and convalescent COVID-19 samples were obtained from the United States, Italy and Spain. Sources were T cells, B-cell-depleted T cells, or PBMCs; the material itself was cDNA or gDNA.

Per the original data handling: Amplified reference gene primers provided the basis for estimating nucleated cell counts. Here immunoSEQ multiplex PCR was the method, and the copy in TCRdb shows in-frame clones only, minus some. V and J calls and clone size are copied from that table; D and trimming were computed from the DNA. The sample includes fewer than 200,000 clones, about three quarters of them seen just once. This clone was counted a few times. Germline V gene data show CDR1 as SGHVS and CDR2 as FNYEAQ. The CDR3 spans 14 residues. The V end was cut by 5 bases, the J end by 0 bases, with 10 bases between.

The chain is built from TRBV7-6 and TRBJ1-1; D possibly corresponds to TRBD1 (6 bases). This receptor was taken from a woman in her 70s with acute or convalescent COVID-19. The sample consisted of peripheral blood. The CDR3 nucleotides read TGTGCCAGCAGCCCTACAGGGCTGAACACTGAAGCTTTCTTT. Translating gives CASSPTGLNTEAFF. Full variable domain (missing parts from reference TRBV7-6 and TRBJ1-1): GAGVSQSPRYKVTKRGQDVALRCDPISGHVSLYWYRQALGQGPEFLTYFNYEAQQDKSGLPNDRFSAERPEGSISTLTIQRTEQRDSAMYRCASSPTGLNTEAFFGQGTRLTVV.